The T cell receptor (beta chain) described here comes from a study of blood T cells in healthy people across ages (dated by TCRdb to between 2015 and 2016). About the full investigation: In model experiments, template switching captured roughly one uniquely barcoded TCR beta cDNA molecule for every two T cells. To track age-related changes in TCR beta repertoire diversity, the study relied on deep sequencing normalized with unique cDNA molecular identifiers. Four age groups were formed from the donors: young (average 16 years), middle-aged (less than 40), aged (62) and long-lived (82). Donors of different ages were randomly distributed across sequencing lanes to avoid experimental bias. The study analyzed two additional independent replicas of 1 million unique cDNA reads from the same blood draw for two donors, one aged 18 to 29 and one aged 80 or older. The full study reports these points: Because the CMV infection status of the donors was unknown, age-related changes in expanded clonotypes may potentially have been confounded. Compared with the aged group, more naive CD4+ T cells, fewer expanded clones and increased TCR diversity were shown by the long-lived group, suggesting age selection. There was a strong correlation between observed TCR beta diversity and the percentage of naive T cells measured by flow cytometry. Bulk unsorted PBMC profiling prevented conclusive comparison of naive and antigen-experienced compartments. Total diversity estimates from one million sequenced T cells were considered lower bounds and underestimates. As age increased, observed TCR beta diversity per million T cells dropped in a roughly linear way, and a significant reduction was already evident by age about 36.

V has 7 bases trimmed and J has 3 bases trimmed; junction bases matching no gene number 9. The CDR3 runs 14 amino acids, cysteine and phenylalanine included. Just the 42-base CDR3 DNA is kept, in frame starting at base 1. Taken from the germline V gene, the CDR1 and CDR2 loops are SGDLS and YYNGEE. The receptor library was made with 5' RACE. Data came from an Illumina HiSeq 2500. A second PCR of roughly 7 to 11 cycles was run with a J-beta primer mix and a sample-barcoded 5' primer. A template-switch 5' adaptor carrying 12 random nucleotides introduced a unique molecular identifier onto each TCR beta cDNA molecule. Each sample yielded at least 2.5 million CDR3-containing paired-end reads. First-strand cDNA synthesis was performed from all RNA using the Mint cDNA synthesis kit, with priming by a TRBC-specific oligonucleotide. Following uracil-DNA glycosylase treatment, all cDNA underwent a first 18-cycle PCR with the universal primers M1SS and BC2_uni_R. The source study handled its data this way. For normalization, 1 million high-quality reads, each with a distinct molecular identifier, were randomly selected from each sample. Reads with shared molecular identifiers were discarded instead of being binned into consensus sequences. CDR3 identification, clonotype clustering and error correction used MiTCR with a Q25 quality threshold and the strictest error-elimination algorithm. A nonparametric unseen species model with Euler transformation was used to estimate a lower bound on total TCR beta diversity. TCRdb cleaned the public reads at Q25 with fastp, built clones with MiXCR and kept in-frame beta chains. CDR3 protein sequences are deduplicated, and each keeps its most common genes and DNA. In this record, the V and J calls reflect TCRdb's handling and not the investigators' own analysis. This sample holds approximately 1,000,000 distinct CDR3 sequences; 35% to 40% were observed only once. About 12% of the sample is in the top ten clones.

The donors were roughly 39 Caucasian individuals from Russia, aged roughly 6 to 95 years, who were systemically healthy. Ten milliliters of peripheral blood were drawn from each donor into EDTA-treated Vacutainer tubes. Ficoll-Paque density-gradient centrifugation was used to isolate PBMCs, with at least 7 million obtained per sample. Trizol reagent was used to extract total RNA from the PBMCs, yielding at least 6 micrograms per sample. Naive CD45RAhigh/CD27high T cell percentages were measured by flow cytometry on a PBMC aliquot from every donor. About this clonotype itself: The specificity of this receptor is unknown. Base-call qualities are not available, and no considerably larger clone is one nucleotide away.

This TCR came from a man aged 18 to 30 in good health. Sequencing was carried out using blood. The rearranged segments are TRBV9 and TRBJ1-1, with 7 bases matching TRBD1. The base sequence is TGTGCCAGCGGAGGGGGCGTTGGGGACACTGAAGCTTTCTTT. Its translation is CASGGGVGDTEAFF.